This T cell receptor beta chain stems from a study of T cell repertoires in cytomegalovirus infection. Study in general: As its CMV epitopes, the study selected recently identified HLA-C-restricted and well-studied HLA-B-restricted targets. Public TCR beta signature analysis indicated the presence of both CMV infection and matching HLA type. Study-wide findings and caveats: Dominating the ex vivo response were TCR beta clonotypes that were CMV-specific and HLA-C-restricted. Cumulative public TCR beta family frequency identified carriers of CMV plus the relevant HLA.

MiXCR was run by TCRdb on the reads, yielding one entry per CDR3 protein. The table has around 430,000 distinct CDR3 sequences, roughly 46% seen once. Deletions cut 2 bases from V and 2 bases from J, with 9 bases between. This CDR3 region has 14 residues. Germline loops: CDR1 KGHSH, CDR2 LQKENI. Points on this clonotype: The antigen remains unidentified.

J is TRBJ1-2 and V is TRBV18, with D hard to call. The material sequenced was cultured PBMCs, taken from culture after CMV antigen stimulation. This clonotype originated in a human donor in good health (CMV status not recorded). Some clones in this sample may be carry-over from other donors' samples. CDR3 DNA sequence: TGTGCCAGCTCACCAACTGGCAAAAACTATGGCTACACCTTC. Amino acid sequence: CASSPTGKNYGYTF. The complete variable domain, with remaining parts taken from reference TRBV18 and TRBJ1-2, reads NAGVMQNPRHLVRRRGQEARLRCSPMKGHSHVYWYRQLPEEGLKFMVYLQKENIIDESGMPKERFSAEFPKEGPSILRIQQVVRGDSAAYFCASSPTGKNYGYTFGSGTRLTVV.